This section outlines one TCR beta chain sequence together with its context. CDR1 is SGHKS, CDR2 YYEKEE, per germline (reference sequence). V was clipped by 4 bases and J by 2 bases; unmatched bases: 4. The CDR3 is 15 residues long. These data come from a study of blood T cell repertoires in COVID-19. Some clones are missing from TCRdb's copy, which holds only in-frame ones; the method was immunoSEQ multiplex PCR. The data hold about 120,000 clones, with roughly three quarters observed a single time. The receptor's source is a human donor in a cohort sampled during active COVID-19. Sequenced input: peripheral blood. V gene TRBV5-5 combines with J gene TRBJ2-7; TRBD1 matches at 12 bases. CDR3 amino acids: CASSRDRGRTYEQYF. CDR3 DNA sequence: TGTGCCAGCAGCCGGGACAGGGGGCGAACCTACGAGCAGTACTTC.